The 28 T cell receptor beta chains below all came from one sample that was sequenced in a study of persistence of HIV-infected CD4 T cells. This nonspecific control used anti-CD3/anti-CD28 bead stimulation of CD4+ T cells. Sorting selected CD4+ T cells upregulating both CD40 ligand and CD69. The libraries were made with immunoSEQ version 4 in survey mode. Method: immunoSEQ multiplex PCR; TCRdb's copy keeps in-frame clones and lacks some. The sample includes approximately 44,000 clones, 80% to 90% of them seen just once. For these TCRs, the target antigens are not known. The starting material was CD4+ T cells sorted from PBMCs after approximately 19-hour stimulation, obtained from a patient who received antiretroviral therapy. Receptors originate from an adult man with HIV who was CMV-seropositive.

V is TRBV28 and J is TRBJ1-4; 7 bases map to TRBD1. This CDR3 has 14 amino acids. V trimming: 6 bases; J trimming: 7 bases; junction bases outside the gene matches: 8. Germline V lookup: CDR1 MDHEN, CDR2 SYDVKM. The CDR3 sequence is CASRARTGTEKLFF. The CDR3 coding sequence is TGTGCCAGCAGGGCTCGGACAGGTACTGAAAAACTGTTTTTT.

This chain joins TRBV7-2 and TRBJ1-3, with TRBD1 identical over 10 bases. The CDR3 extends over 15 amino acids. Germline assignment: CDR1 SGHTA and CDR2 FQGNSA. Trimming cost V 1 base and J 7 bases; bases outside gene matches: 4. CDR3 sequence reads: CASSLVWGQGNTIYF. In DNA, the CDR3 is TGTGCCAGCAGCTTAGTATGGGGACAGGGGAACACCATATATTTT.

The chain has TRBV3-1 (or the pseudogene TRBV3-2) and TRBJ1-5; a possible D gene is TRBD1 (6 bases). Trimming took 4 bases from V and 4 from J, leaving 14 bases between them. The germline V gene encodes CDR1 LGHDT and CDR2 YNNKEL (reference sequence). The CDR3 consists of 15 residues. CDR3 residues: CASSPTGTLNQPQHF. The DNA of the CDR3 is TGTGCCAGCAGCCCCACTGGGACACTAAATCAGCCCCAGCATTTT.

The J gene is TRBJ2-1, the V gene TRBV6-5; 9 positions match TRBD1. Trimming took 7 bases from V and 12 from J; bases not matched to a gene: 7. Germline V gene lookup returns CDR1 MNHEY and CDR2 SVGAGI. The CDR3 extends over 12 amino acids. Here the CDR3 DNA reads TGTGCCAGCACCCCGGGACAGGGACGGCAGTTCTTC. The encoded protein is CASTPGQGRQFF.

This chain connects TRBV20-1 to TRBJ2-2; D gene ambiguous. V lost 3 bases to trimming and J lost 6 bases, with 17 bases between them. The germline CDR1 and CDR2 sequences are DFQATT and SNEGSKA (reference sequence). The CDR3 spans 15 residues. The CDR3 DNA is TGCAGTGCTAGTCGAACGTTTCAGGATTCCGGGGAGCTGTTTTTT. It yields the protein CSASRTFQDSGELFF.

Only one count was recorded for this clone. The chain couples TRBV5-1 to TRBJ1-3, with 7 bases matching TRBD1. CDR3 length: 16 residues. Germline loops: CDR1 SGHRS, CDR2 YFSETQ. V shed 0 bases, J shed 0 bases, and the junction held 3 bases outside the gene matches. CDR3 coding DNA: TGCGCCAGCAGCTTGGCAGGGACAGCCTCTGGAAACACCATATATTTT. Protein: CASSLAGTASGNTIYF.

The chain recombines TRBV18 with TRBJ2-1; 11 bases are shared with TRBD2. Germline CDR1 and CDR2: KGHSH and LQKENI. J was trimmed by 7 bases and V by 5 bases; bases with no gene match: 7. CDR3 length equals 15 residues. CDR3 bases: TGTGCCAGCTCATACGGGACTAGCGGTATTAATGAGCAGTTCTTC. Translated: CASSYGTSGINEQFF.

This chain connects TRBV6-1 to TRBJ2-1; TRBD2 agrees at 11 bases. CDR1 is MNHNS, CDR2 SASEGT, per germline. V dropped 4 bases and J dropped 2; count of bases not matched to a gene: 13. The CDR3 totals 19 residues. CDR3 DNA sequence: TGTGCCAGCAGTGCGTCAACTAGCGGGGGAGGGAGCGCCTACAATGAGCAGTTCTTC. Its protein is CASSASTSGGGSAYNEQFF.

The V call is TRBV6-6, the J call TRBJ1-1; unclear D gene. CDR3 length: 14 amino acids. V gave up 7 bases and J gave up 2 bases, with 14 bases separating them. The germline gives CDR1 MNHNY, CDR2 SVGAGI (reference sequence). The CDR3 region has the DNA TGTGCCAGCACCCCACTGGGAGGTAACACTGAAGCTTTCTTT. It codes for CASTPLGGNTEAFF.

The V gene is TRBV6-5, the J gene TRBJ1-1; no definite D call. Between the trimmed V and J ends, which lost 4 bases and 6 bases, there was a span of 9 bases. From germline, CDR1 is MNHEY and CDR2 SVGAGI. This CDR3 spans 12 amino acids. CDR3 sequence (DNA): TGTGCCAGCAGTTCCGATCTAGCTGAAGCTTTCTTT. It yields the protein CASSSDLAEAFF.

The CDR3 spells CASSPGPHQETQYF. CDR3 in DNA: TGTGCCAGCAGCCCGGGCCCGCACCAAGAGACCCAGTACTTC. This sequence joins TRBV7-3 and TRBJ2-5; D is unclear. CDR3 length: 14 residues. The V gene lost 5 bases and the J gene lost 0 bases, with 10 bases spanning the gap. CDR1 is SGHTA and CDR2 is FQGTGA in the germline V gene.

The V gene is TRBV19, the J gene TRBJ1-2; tentative D call: TRBD1 (5 bases). Germline CDR1 reads LNHDA; CDR2 reads SQIVND (reference sequence). V was pared by 4 bases and J by 6 bases, with 12 bases between. CDR3 size: 13 residues. CDR3 coding DNA: TGTGCCAGTAGTACCAGGGAAGTTGATGGCTACACCTTC. It encodes CASSTREVDGYTF.

The chain joins TRBV10-2 to TRBJ2-1; 10 bases agree with TRBD2. After removal of 4 bases from V and 10 bases from J, the junction contained 10 bases not matched to a gene. From germline, CDR1 is WSHSY and CDR2 SAAADI. This CDR3 has 15 residues. For the CDR3, the DNA is TGCGCCAGCAGTGTTCTAGCGGGGGCCCAGGGGGAGCAGTTCTTC. Its translation: CASSVLAGAQGEQFF.

The CDR3 is CASSASKEYGYTF. Written as DNA, the CDR3 is TGCGCCAGCAGTGCTTCCAAGGAATATGGCTACACCTTC. The chain couples TRBV10-2 to TRBJ1-2; D is undetermined. Germline V gene lookup returns CDR1 WSHSY and CDR2 SAAADI. Trimming left V 4 bases short and J 5 bases short, with 11 bases between. The CDR3 length is 13 residues.

This sequence joins TRBV10-3 and TRBJ1-3, with D unresolved. Trimming removed 2 bases from V and 3 bases from J, with 14 bases in between. Germline V gives CDR1 ENHRY, CDR2 SYGVKD. The CDR3 spans 16 residues. The chain's CDR3 is CAISEAAGLGGNTIYF. CDR3 DNA sequence: TGTGCCATCAGTGAGGCGGCAGGCTTAGGTGGAAACACCATATATTTT.

The rearrangement joins TRBV6-1 to TRBJ1-2; D ambiguous. V was trimmed by 1 base and J by 2 bases, leaving 11 bases between them. The length of the CDR3 is 15 residues. Germline V CDR1 and CDR2: MNHNS, SASEGT. This chain's CDR3 is CASSEGGLGNYGYTF. CDR3 nucleotide sequence: TGTGCCAGCAGTGAAGGGGGTTTGGGGAACTATGGCTACACCTTC.

This sequence joins TRBV6-5 and TRBJ2-3; maybe TRBD1 (5 bases). V was trimmed by 7 bases and J by 1 base, leaving 12 bases between them. The CDR3 covers 14 residues. CDR1 and CDR2 from the germline V gene are MNHEY and SVGAGI. DNA of the CDR3: TGTGCCAGCACCGAGCAGGGTGGCACAGATACGCAGTATTTT. Residues: CASTEQGGTDTQYF.

This clone appeared a single time. The chain uses TRBV19 and TRBJ2-7; D is unresolved. CDR1 and CDR2 (germline): LNHDA, SQIVND (reference sequence). V lost 1 base, J lost 4 bases, and 8 bases lay in between. The CDR3 sequence is 13 residues long. The CDR3 loop reads CASSIGTEYEQYF. In nucleotides, the CDR3 is TGTGCCAGTAGTATAGGGACGGAGTACGAGCAGTACTTC.

The rearrangement links TRBV5-1 to TRBJ2-3, with D unclear. V dropped 0 bases and J dropped 0 bases, with 5 bases sitting between them. The CDR3 runs to 14 residues. CDR1 SGHRS and CDR2 YFSETQ come from the germline V gene. The CDR3 is CASSLGWSTDTQYF. The DNA for the CDR3 is TGCGCCAGCAGCTTGGGATGGAGCACAGATACGCAGTATTTT.

This chain joins TRBV24-1 and TRBJ1-2; tentatively, D is TRBD1 (6 bases). The CDR3 has 12 residues. Germline V CDR1 and CDR2: KGHDR, SFDVKD. Trimming cost V 11 bases and J 8 bases, with 17 bases left between them. The CDR3 sequence: CAIDRPEGGYTF. The CDR3 DNA reads TGTGCCATTGACAGGCCAGAGGGGGGCTACACCTTC.

The V gene is TRBV2, the J gene TRBJ1-5; the D is unclear. The V end lost 6 bases, the J end lost 4 bases, and 10 bases lay between the germline ends. The CDR3 length is 13 residues. Per germline, CDR1 SNHLY and CDR2 FYNNEI. CDR3 sequence: CASRRVENQPQHF. CDR3 sequence (DNA): TGTGCCAGCAGGCGCGTAGAAAATCAGCCCCAGCATTTT.

J is TRBJ2-7 and V is TRBV5-1; 8 bases agree with TRBD1. The V gene's germline CDR1 is SGHRS and CDR2 YFSETQ. After removal of 0 bases from V and 7 bases from J, the junction contained 9 bases not matched to a gene. The CDR3 loop spans 15 amino acids. CDR3 DNA sequence: TGCGCCAGCAGCTTGGATCGGCCAGGGGGCGGGGAGCAGTACTTC. Its protein product is CASSLDRPGGGEQYF.

V and J are TRBV27 and TRBJ2-6; D gene unclear. In germline, CDR1 is MNHEY, CDR2 SMNVEV (reference sequence). The CDR3 covers 15 residues. The V end was cut by 2 bases, the J end by 2 bases, with 7 bases between. Here the CDR3 DNA reads TGTGCCAGCAGTTTAAGGTCCCCTGGGGCCAACGTCCTGACTTTC. It is translated as CASSLRSPGANVLTF.

The chain links TRBV19 to TRBJ1-5; D not resolved. The CDR3 is made up of 14 amino acids. Trimming shortened V by 5 bases and J by 0 bases, and 8 bases separated the two germline ends. Germline V gives CDR1 LNHDA, CDR2 SQIVND (reference sequence). CDR3 in amino acids: CASSQQHSNQPQHF. The CDR3, as DNA: TGTGCCAGTAGTCAGCAGCATAGCAATCAGCCCCAGCATTTT.

The chain joins TRBV5-1 to TRBJ1-1; D is uncertain. Germline values: CDR1 SGHRS, CDR2 YFSETQ. Trimming took off 4 bases at V and 0 bases at J, with 7 bases between the two ends. The CDR3 is 13 residues long. CDR3 in DNA: TGCGCCAGCAGCATGGGTTTGAACACTGAAGCTTTCTTT. Translated: CASSMGLNTEAFF. Drawing the rest from reference TRBV5-1 and TRBJ1-1, the complete variable domain is KAGVTQTPRYLIKTRGQQVTLSCSPISGHRSVSWYQQTPGQGLQFLFEYFSETQRNKGNFPGRFSGRQFSNSRSEMNVSTLELGDSALYLCASSMGLNTEAFFGQGTRLTVV.

The chain employs TRBV3-1 (or the pseudogene TRBV3-2) and TRBJ1-2, with D perhaps matching TRBD1 (5 bases). The CDR3 totals 15 residues. Trimming pared 0 bases from V and 4 bases from J, leaving 12 bases between. Germline V lookup: CDR1 LGHDT, CDR2 YNNKEL (reference sequence). Written as DNA, the CDR3 is TGTGCCAGCAGCCAAGATCGAAGCAGGGCCTATGGCTACACCTTC. Translation: CASSQDRSRAYGYTF.

The rearrangement joins TRBV19 to TRBJ1-4; 12 positions agree with TRBD1. The CDR3 has 16 residues. J gave up 3 bases and V 6 bases, and 5 bases lay outside the gene matches. The V gene's germline CDR1 is LNHDA and CDR2 SQIVND (reference sequence). The CDR3 here is CASSGTGGLSNEKLFF. CDR3 coding DNA: TGTGCCAGTAGCGGGACAGGGGGCTTGTCTAATGAAAAACTGTTTTTT.

The CDR3 bases are TGTGCCACCAGCAGCCCCGACAGGTTGGGCGGCTACACCTTC. It translates to CATSSPDRLGGYTF. The genes are TRBV15 and TRBJ1-2; maybe TRBD1 (6 bases). V was trimmed by 3 bases and J by 8 bases, leaving 16 bases between them. Germline loops: CDR1 LNHNV, CDR2 YYDKDF (reference sequence). The CDR3 has 14 residues.